The entry below describes one TCR beta chain. The CDR3 is made up of 13 amino acids. The junction had 4 bases not matched to a gene; V was cut back by 6 bases and J by 5 bases. In germline, CDR1 is MNHEY, CDR2 SMNVEV (reference sequence). Assay: immunoSEQ multiplex PCR; the TCRdb copy retains only in-frame clones and omits some. The repertoire holds hundreds of thousands of clones, with about 90% as singletons. These data originate in a study of cytomegalovirus exposure and HLA in healthy donors. The source is a woman aged 25 to 39 in good health and CMV-seronegative. The rearrangement links TRBV27 to TRBJ2-5; TRBD1 matches 9 bases. Sequenced material: PBMCs. As DNA, the CDR3 is TGTGCCAGCAGCCTGGACAGGGGTGAGACCCAGTACTTC. This sequence encodes CASSLDRGETQYF.